This T cell receptor beta chain stems from a study of CD8 T cells in Susac syndrome. CDR1 is LGHNA, CDR2 YSLEER, per germline. This CDR3 contains 15 residues. The V and J ends lost 4 bases and 0 bases respectively, with 11 bases between them. An amount of RNA that ranged from roughly 0.5 to 1 ug was reverse transcribed with random hexamers. MiXCR was run by TCRdb on the immunoSEQ multiplex PCR reads, yielding one entry per CDR3 protein. The data contain about 140,000 distinct CDR3 sequences, 94% of them singletons. V usage is TRBV4-3 and J usage is TRBJ2-3; D unresolved. The source is a human donor in good health. Specimen: CD8+ T cells from PBMCs. The CDR3 DNA follows: TGCGCCAGCAGCCGAGACGGCACTAGCACAGATACGCAGTATTTT. Translated, it gives CASSRDGTSTDTQYF.